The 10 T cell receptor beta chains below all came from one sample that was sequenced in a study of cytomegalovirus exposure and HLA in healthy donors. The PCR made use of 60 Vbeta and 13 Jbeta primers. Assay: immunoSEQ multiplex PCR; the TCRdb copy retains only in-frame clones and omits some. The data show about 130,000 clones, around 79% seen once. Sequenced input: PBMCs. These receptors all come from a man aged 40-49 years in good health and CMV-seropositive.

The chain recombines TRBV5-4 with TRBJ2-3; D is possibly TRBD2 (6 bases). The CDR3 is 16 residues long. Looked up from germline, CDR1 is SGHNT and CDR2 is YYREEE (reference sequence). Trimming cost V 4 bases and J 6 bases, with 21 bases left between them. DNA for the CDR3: TGTGCCAGCAGCCTGTCGGTTGATCCCGCGGGGGATACGCAGTATTTT. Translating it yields CASSLSVDPAGDTQYF.

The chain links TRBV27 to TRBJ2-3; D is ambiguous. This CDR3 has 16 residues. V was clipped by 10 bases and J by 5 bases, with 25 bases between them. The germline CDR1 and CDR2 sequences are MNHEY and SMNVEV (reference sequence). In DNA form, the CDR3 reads TGTGCCACCCGGAGCCGGGTCACCGGTTTGGGAGATACGCAGTATTTT. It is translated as CATRSRVTGLGDTQYF.

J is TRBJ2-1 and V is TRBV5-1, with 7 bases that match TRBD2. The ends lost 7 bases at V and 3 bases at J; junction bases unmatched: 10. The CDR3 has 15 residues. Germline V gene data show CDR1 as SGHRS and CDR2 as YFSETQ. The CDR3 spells CASSLPRDYYNEQFF. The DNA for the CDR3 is TGCGCCAGCTCCCTTCCTCGGGACTACTACAATGAGCAGTTCTTC.

CDR3 nucleotides: TGTGCCATCAGTGACCCCCCTAGCGGGAGGGGATACGAGCAGTACTTC. It encodes CAISDPPSGRGYEQYF. The rearrangement joins TRBV10-3 to TRBJ2-7, with 12 bases aligning to TRBD2. The germline V gene encodes CDR1 ENHRY and CDR2 SYGVKD. The CDR3 runs 16 residues. V shed 3 bases and J 4 bases; nucleotides not matched to a gene: 7.

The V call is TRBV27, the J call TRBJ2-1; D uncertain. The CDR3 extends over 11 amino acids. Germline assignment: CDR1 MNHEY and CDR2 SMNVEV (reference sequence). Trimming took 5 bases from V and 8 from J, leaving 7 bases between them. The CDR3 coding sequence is TGTGCCAGCAGTCTCCAGGATGAGCAGTTCTTC. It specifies CASSLQDEQFF.

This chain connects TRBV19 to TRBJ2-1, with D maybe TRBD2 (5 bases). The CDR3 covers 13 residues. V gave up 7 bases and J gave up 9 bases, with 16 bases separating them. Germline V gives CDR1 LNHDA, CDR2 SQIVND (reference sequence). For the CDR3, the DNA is TGTGCCAGTAACTGGAACGGGAAGGGTGAGCAGTTCTTC. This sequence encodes CASNWNGKGEQFF. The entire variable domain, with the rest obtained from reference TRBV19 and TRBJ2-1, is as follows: DGGITQSPKYLFRKEGQNVTLSCEQNLNHDAMYWYRQDPGQGLRLIYYSQIVNDFQKGDIAEGYSVSREKKESFPLTVTSAQKNPTAFYLCASNWNGKGEQFFGPGTRLTVL.

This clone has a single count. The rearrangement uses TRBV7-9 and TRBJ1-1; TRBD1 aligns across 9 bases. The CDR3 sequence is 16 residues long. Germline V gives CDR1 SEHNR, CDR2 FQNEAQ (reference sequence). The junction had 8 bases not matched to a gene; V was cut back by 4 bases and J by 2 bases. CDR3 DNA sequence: TGTGCCAGCAGCTACAGAGGGACAGGGTTAAACACTGAAGCTTTCTTT. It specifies CASSYRGTGLNTEAFF.

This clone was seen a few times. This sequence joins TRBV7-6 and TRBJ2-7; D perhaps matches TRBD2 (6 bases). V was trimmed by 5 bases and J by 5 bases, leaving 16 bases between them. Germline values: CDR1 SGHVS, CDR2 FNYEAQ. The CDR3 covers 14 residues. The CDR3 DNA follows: TGTGCCAGCAGCCCCCACGGACTATTCGACGAGCAGTACTTC. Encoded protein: CASSPHGLFDEQYF.

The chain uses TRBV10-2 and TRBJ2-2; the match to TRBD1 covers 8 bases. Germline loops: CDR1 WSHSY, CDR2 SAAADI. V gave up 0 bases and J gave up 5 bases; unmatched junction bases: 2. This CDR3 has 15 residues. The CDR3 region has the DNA TGCGCCAGCAGTGAGTCAAGACAGGGGACCGGGGAGCTGTTTTTT. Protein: CASSESRQGTGELFF.

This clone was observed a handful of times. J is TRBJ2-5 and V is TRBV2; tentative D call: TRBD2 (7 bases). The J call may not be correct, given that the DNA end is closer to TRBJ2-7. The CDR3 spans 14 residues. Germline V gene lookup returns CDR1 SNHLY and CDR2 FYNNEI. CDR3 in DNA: TGTGCCAGCAATGTAGGGGGGGCGGATGGCGAGCAGTACTTC. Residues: CASNVGGADGEQYF.